This T cell receptor (beta chain) came from a study of blood T cell repertoires in COVID-19. The data were produced by immunoSEQ multiplex PCR, yet TCRdb's version contains in-frame clones alone and is incomplete. The sample includes tens of thousands of clones, around four fifths of them seen just once. This TCR derives from a human donor in a cohort sampled during active COVID-19. The sample consisted of peripheral blood.

The CDR3: CATSRDLALSQGNIQYF. For the CDR3, the DNA is TGTGCCACCAGCAGAGATTTGGCGCTGAGCCAGGGTAACATTCAGTACTTC. The J gene is TRBJ2-4, the V gene TRBV15, with D perhaps TRBD1 (5 bases). Germline V gene lookup returns CDR1 LNHNV and CDR2 YYDKDF (reference sequence). The CDR3 loop spans 17 amino acids. Trimming pared 0 bases from V and 7 bases from J, leaving 19 bases between.